This T cell receptor (beta chain) was identified in a study of T cells in women clearing cervical HPV infection. Background on the study: Blood came at first lesion visit for cases, post-clearance for controls.

Trimming left V 3 bases short and J 3 bases short, with 18 bases between. The CDR3 covers 16 residues. Germline V CDR1 and CDR2: WSHSY, SAAADI. Study results and caveats: Repertoire richness, not evenness, was significantly elevated in CIN3+ cases versus controls.

TCRdb's table, derived via immunoSEQ multiplex PCR, lists solely in-frame clones and lacks some. This sample carries about 24,000 clones, with 5.4% going to the ten biggest clones. In the case of this clone: Its antigen is unknown. The read ends 3 residues before the CDR3 terminus; that terminus is restored from the germline J gene.

The receptor comes from a woman between 18 and 69 years old with a cervical HPV16 infection that either progressed to CIN3+ or cleared (not recorded which). The chain combines TRBV10-2 with TRBJ2-7, with D possibly matching TRBD2 (6 bases). Sequenced: blood buffy coat. CDR3 residues: CASSDPGLQGLYEQYF. Incomplete CDR3 DNA: TGCGCCAGCAGTGACCCGGGCCTCCAGGGACTCTACGAG.